These 26 T cell receptor beta chains share one sample of origin, sequenced in a study of CD8+ T cells in alopecia areata. Treatment of the sample: oral pan-JAK inhibitor, 5-10 mg twice daily. RNA was isolated and reverse transcribed to cDNA, the sequencing template. TCRdb's copy holds only in-frame clones and misses some; the assay was immunoSEQ multiplex PCR. The sample yields 150,000 to 200,000 clones, 50% to 70% seen once. This sample comprised CD4+ T cells sorted from blood, obtained around week 49, from a patient treated with tofacitinib. All receptors derive from a human donor with alopecia areata.

Written as DNA, the CDR3 is TGTGCCAGCAGCTTAAGGAGGGGGCCGGGGGCCAACGTCCTGACTTTC. It is translated as CASSLRRGPGANVLTF. This chain joins TRBV7-2 and TRBJ2-6; D possibly corresponds to TRBD1 (7 bases). The CDR3 is 16 amino acids. Trimming took off 2 bases at V and 4 bases at J, with 12 bases between the two ends. Germline V gene lookup returns CDR1 SGHTA and CDR2 FQGNSA.

The CDR3 loop is CASSPTRRSTEAFF. The CDR3 nucleotides are TGTGCCAGCAGCCCAACCAGACGGAGCACTGAAGCTTTCTTT. V gene TRBV6-5 combines with J gene TRBJ1-1; no reliable D call. CDR3 size: 14 residues. Germline CDR1 MNHEY, CDR2 SVGAGI. Trimming left V 6 bases short and J 4 bases short, with 15 bases between.

This clone was detected only a few times. J is TRBJ2-7 and V is TRBV19; possibly TRBD2 for D (5 bases). The germline CDR1 and CDR2 sequences are LNHDA and SQIVND (reference sequence). Trimming removed 3 bases from V and 2 bases from J, with 8 bases in between. The CDR3 loop spans 13 amino acids. CDR3 sequence: CASSMPGTYEQYF. The CDR3 DNA reads as TGTGCCAGTAGTATGCCGGGGACCTACGAGCAGTACTTC. The complete variable domain, with remaining parts taken from reference TRBV19 and TRBJ2-7, reads DGGITQSPKYLFRKEGQNVTLSCEQNLNHDAMYWYRQDPGQGLRLIYYSQIVNDFQKGDIAEGYSVSREKKESFPLTVTSAQKNPTAFYLCASSMPGTYEQYFGPGTRLTVT.

The chain joins TRBV11-2 to TRBJ1-2; 9 bases map to TRBD1. Losses at the gene ends were 8 bases for V and 6 bases for J; bases not matched to a gene: 13. Looked up from germline, CDR1 is SGHAT and CDR2 is FQNNGV. This CDR3 is 15 amino acids long. The DNA for the CDR3 is TGTGCCAGCCGTTCGGACAGGGGAATCGCTGATGGCTACACCTTC. Amino acid sequence: CASRSDRGIADGYTF.

This sequence joins TRBV5-1 and TRBJ1-2; 8 bases agree with TRBD1. The CDR3 length is 14 residues. Trimming cost V 4 bases and J 4 bases; bases outside gene matches: 6. Germline CDR1 and CDR2: SGHRS and YFSETQ. The DNA for the CDR3 is TGCGCCAGCAGCCCCGGACAGGGAAGCTATGGCTACACCTTC. It yields the protein CASSPGQGSYGYTF.

The CDR3 bases are TGTGCCAGTAGCGGTCTTAAGGGTTCACCCCTCCACTTT. Translating it yields CASSGLKGSPLHF. This chain joins TRBV19 and TRBJ1-6; D not resolved. There are 13 residues in the CDR3. Trimming removed 6 bases at V and 9 bases at J, with 12 bases between. Germline lookup yields CDR1 LNHDA and CDR2 SQIVND (reference sequence).

The rearrangement joins TRBV25-1 to TRBJ1-1; weak D call: TRBD1 (6 bases). The V gene lost 10 bases and the J gene lost 0 bases, with 9 bases spanning the gap. The CDR3 contains 12 residues. The germline V gene encodes CDR1 MGHDK and CDR2 SYGVNS. This CDR3 is CATTGMNTEAFF. The CDR3 DNA is TGTGCCACCACAGGGATGAACACTGAAGCTTTCTTT.

V and J are TRBV6-1 and TRBJ2-7, with no clear D. Germline CDR1 and CDR2: MNHNS and SASEGT. V was pared by 6 bases and J by 0 bases, with 9 bases between. This CDR3 is built from 13 residues. In DNA, the CDR3 is TGTGCCAGCAGAGGACCGAGCTCCTACGAGCAGTACTTC. It encodes CASRGPSSYEQYF.

This chain joins TRBV11-2 and TRBJ2-2; the D gene is possibly TRBD1 (6 bases). The CDR3 has 13 residues. CDR1 is SGHAT and CDR2 is FQNNGV in the germline V gene. Trimming left V 5 bases short and J 7 bases short, with 11 bases between. CDR3 sequence (DNA): TGTGCCAGCAGCCAGGGGCACCTCGGGGAGCTGTTTTTT. Translating gives CASSQGHLGELFF.

V gene TRBV29-1 combines with J gene TRBJ1-2, with 8 nucleotides matching TRBD1. The CDR3 is made up of 12 amino acids. V shed 6 bases, J shed 7 bases, and the junction held 7 bases outside the gene matches. The germline V gene encodes CDR1 SQVTM and CDR2 ANQGSEA. DNA for the CDR3: TGCAGCGTCGGACAGGGAGGGAGTGGCTACACCTTC. The encoded protein is CSVGQGGSGYTF.

This clone has only one observation. V is TRBV30 and J is TRBJ1-2, with D maybe TRBD1 (5 bases). CDR1 GTSNPN and CDR2 SVGIG come from the germline V gene (reference sequence). Trimming left V 5 bases short and J 4 bases short, with 11 bases between. This CDR3 region has 12 residues. The DNA of the CDR3 is TGTGCCTGGGGGGCGAGGGGCTATGGCTACACCTTC. Its translation is CAWGARGYGYTF.

This clone was picked up a small number of times. This chain joins TRBV4-3 and TRBJ2-7; TRBD1 is a possible D gene (5 bases). The CDR3 has 15 amino acids. Germline lookup yields CDR1 LGHNA and CDR2 YSLEER. V dropped 1 base and J dropped 3 bases, with 13 bases sitting between them. The CDR3 loop reads CASSQGGARVYEQYF. The CDR3 coding sequence is TGCGCCAGCAGCCAAGGCGGCGCCAGGGTCTACGAGCAGTACTTC.

J is TRBJ2-4 and V is TRBV19; 11 nucleotides line up with TRBD2. The germline gives CDR1 LNHDA, CDR2 SQIVND (reference sequence). The CDR3 has 16 residues. V shed 2 bases, J shed 7 bases, and the junction held 7 bases outside the gene matches. The CDR3 region has the DNA TGTGCCAGTAGTATAAGGCTAGCGGGGGGCCAGAACATTCAGTACTTC. This translates into CASSIRLAGGQNIQYF.

V and J are TRBV15 and TRBJ1-5, with TRBD1 identical over 8 bases. The trim removed 5 bases at V and 0 bases at J, leaving 6 bases unmatched. CDR1 is LNHNV, CDR2 YYDKDF, per germline (reference sequence). The CDR3 is made up of 16 amino acids. The CDR3 DNA follows: TGTGCCACCAGCGTCCGGGACAGGAATAGCAATCAGCCCCAGCATTTT. It yields the protein CATSVRDRNSNQPQHF.

This clone was recorded a few times. V and J are TRBV30 and TRBJ1-6, with D perhaps matching TRBD1 (5 bases). The CDR3 sequence is 13 residues long. V was trimmed by 4 bases and J by 5 bases, leaving 9 bases between them. Germline V gene lookup returns CDR1 GTSNPN and CDR2 SVGIG (reference sequence). The CDR3 here is CAWKGTDNSPLHF. In nucleotides, the CDR3 is TGTGCCTGGAAAGGGACCGATAATTCACCCCTCCACTTT.

The CDR3 reads CASSGLLNQPQHF. CDR3 DNA sequence: TGCGCCAGCAGTGGCCTTCTCAATCAGCCCCAGCATTTT. The chain uses TRBV10-2 and TRBJ1-5; D uncertain. The V end was cut by 4 bases, the J end by 3 bases, with 7 bases between. There are 13 residues in the CDR3. Germline CDR1 is WSHSY and CDR2 is SAAADI.

The chain links TRBV30 to TRBJ2-2, with D perhaps TRBD2 (6 bases). This CDR3 has 15 residues. With 3 bases removed from V and 1 base from J, the gap between germline ends came to 12 bases. Germline V gene sequence: CDR1 GTSNPN, CDR2 SVGIG (reference sequence). CDR3 in amino acids: CAWRFRDLNTGELFF. CDR3 DNA sequence: TGTGCCTGGAGATTCCGGGACTTGAACACCGGGGAGCTGTTTTTT.

The chain links TRBV29-1 to TRBJ2-7; possibly TRBD1 or TRBD2 for D (5 bases each). The CDR3 sequence is 13 residues long. Germline assignment: CDR1 SQVTM and CDR2 ANQGSEA. Trimming cost V 4 bases and J 6 bases, with 16 bases left between them. CDR3 sequence (DNA): TGCAGCGTTGCAGGGCTAGCACTTGGCGAGCAGTACTTC. Its translation is CSVAGLALGEQYF.

The chain has TRBV4-3 and TRBJ1-2; 7 bases agree with TRBD1. The ends lost 0 bases at V and 10 bases at J; junction bases unmatched: 11. Germline loops: CDR1 LGHNA, CDR2 YSLEER. This CDR3 region has 15 residues. In DNA form, the CDR3 reads TGCGCCAGCAGCCAAGATTTTTATCAGGACAGGACCTACACCTTC. Translated: CASSQDFYQDRTYTF.

J is TRBJ2-7 and V is TRBV28, with D possibly being TRBD2 (6 bases). The V gene lost 6 bases and the J gene lost 7 bases, with 16 bases spanning the gap. The germline V gene encodes CDR1 MDHEN and CDR2 SYDVKM. The CDR3 contains 13 residues. DNA of the CDR3: TGTGCCAGCAGCCGCGAGGCTGGGAGGGAGCAGTACTTC. This translates into CASSREAGREQYF.

J is TRBJ2-1 and V is TRBV29-1; D is tentatively TRBD1 or TRBD2 (6 bases each). CDR3 length equals 13 residues. From germline, CDR1 is SQVTM and CDR2 ANQGSEA. The V gene lost 7 bases and the J gene lost 10 bases, with 20 bases spanning the gap. CDR3 nucleotide sequence: TGCAGCGGGCAAGGAGGTAGGGGGGTCGAGCAGTTCTTC. It yields the protein CSGQGGRGVEQFF.

The gene calls are TRBV6-5 and TRBJ1-5; tentative D call: TRBD1 (5 bases). The CDR3 runs to 16 residues. CDR1 is MNHEY and CDR2 is SVGAGI in the germline V gene. Trimming took off 0 bases at V and 7 bases at J, with 16 bases between the two ends. CDR3 nucleotide sequence: TGTGCCAGCAGTTACTCGAGGGCAGGGTCAGGCCAGCCCCAGCATTTT. Its translation is CASSYSRAGSGQPQHF.

This clone was picked up a small number of times. The chain carries TRBV5-6 and TRBJ1-1, with TRBD1 as a possible D gene (5 bases). Deletions cut 6 bases from V and 4 bases from J, with 16 bases between. The CDR3 sequence is 14 residues long. The germline CDR1 and CDR2 sequences are SGHDT and YYEEEE. DNA of the CDR3: TGTGCCAGCATTAGAGGGGCATTACGCACTGAAGCTTTCTTT. Its translation is CASIRGALRTEAFF.

The chain uses TRBV13 and TRBJ1-6; TRBD1 agrees at 7 bases. After removal of 2 bases from V and 0 bases from J, the junction contained 7 bases not matched to a gene. Germline V gives CDR1 PRHDT, CDR2 FYEKMQ (reference sequence). This CDR3 is 18 amino acids long. DNA for the CDR3: TGTGCCAGCAGCTTAAGTCCCAGGGGGTCCTCCTATAATTCACCCCTCCACTTT. Translated: CASSLSPRGSSYNSPLHF.

The chain employs TRBV4-3 and TRBJ1-1, with TRBD1 matching over 7 bases. This CDR3 has 17 amino acids. The V gene's germline CDR1 is LGHNA and CDR2 YSLEER. Trimming cost V 1 base and J 2 bases; bases outside gene matches: 10. The CDR3 coding sequence is TGCGCCAGCAGCCAAGGAGTTGGAGGGGGCATTAACACTGAAGCTTTCTTT. Translated, it gives CASSQGVGGGINTEAFF.

The rearrangement uses TRBV4-1 and TRBJ1-1; TRBD1 is a possible D gene (6 bases). Trimming took off 2 bases at V and 11 bases at J, with 12 bases between the two ends. Germline CDR1 is MGHRA and CDR2 is YSYEKL. This CDR3 is 12 amino acids long. The CDR3 DNA sequence: TGCGCCAGCAGCCAAAGGGACATCCACGCTTTCTTT. Translated, it gives CASSQRDIHAFF.